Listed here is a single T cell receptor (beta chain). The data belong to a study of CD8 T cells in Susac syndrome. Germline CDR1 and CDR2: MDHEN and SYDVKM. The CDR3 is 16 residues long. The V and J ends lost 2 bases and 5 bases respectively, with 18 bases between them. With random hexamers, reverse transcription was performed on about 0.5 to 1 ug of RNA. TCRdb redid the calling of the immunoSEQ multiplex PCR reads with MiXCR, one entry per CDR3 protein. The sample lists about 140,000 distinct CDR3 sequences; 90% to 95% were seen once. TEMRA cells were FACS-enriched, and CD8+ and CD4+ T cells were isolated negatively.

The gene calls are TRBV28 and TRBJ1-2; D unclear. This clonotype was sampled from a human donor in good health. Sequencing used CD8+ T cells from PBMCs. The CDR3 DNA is TGTGCCAGCAGTTTAACTCCCCTAGCAACGACTTATGGCTACACCTTC. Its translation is CASSLTPLATTYGYTF.